The subject of this entry is one T cell receptor beta chain. V lost 0 bases to trimming and J lost 7 bases, with 8 bases between them. CDR1 is SGDLS, CDR2 YYNGEE, per germline. There are 13 residues in the CDR3. This sample is drawn from a study of CD8 T cells in Susac syndrome. With random hexamers, 0.5 to 1 ug RNA was reverse transcribed. The method of amplification for TCR beta CDR3 was immunoSEQ multiplex PCR, covering 54 Vbeta and 13 Jbeta. From the immunoSEQ multiplex PCR reads, TCRdb called clonotypes with MiXCR, one entry per CDR3 protein. The table has about 200,000 distinct CDR3 sequences, approximately 95% seen once.

Sequenced sample: CD4+ T cells from PBMCs. V is TRBV9 and J is TRBJ1-5; D may be TRBD1 (5 bases). The TCR comes from a human donor in good health. The CDR3 region has the DNA TGTGCCAGCAGCGTAGAACAGGACCAGCCCCAGCATTTT. The encoded protein is CASSVEQDQPQHF.